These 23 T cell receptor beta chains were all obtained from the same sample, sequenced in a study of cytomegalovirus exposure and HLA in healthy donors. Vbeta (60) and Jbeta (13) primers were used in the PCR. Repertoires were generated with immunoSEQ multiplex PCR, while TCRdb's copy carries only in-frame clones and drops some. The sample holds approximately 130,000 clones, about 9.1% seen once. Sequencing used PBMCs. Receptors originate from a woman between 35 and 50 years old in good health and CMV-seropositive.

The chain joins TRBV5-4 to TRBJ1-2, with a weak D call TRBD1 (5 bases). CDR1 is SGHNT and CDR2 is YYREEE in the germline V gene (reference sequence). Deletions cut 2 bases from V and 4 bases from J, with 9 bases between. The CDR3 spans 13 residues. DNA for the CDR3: TGTGCCAGCAGCTTAAATAGGGGCTATGGCTACACCTTC. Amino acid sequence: CASSLNRGYGYTF.

The chain's CDR3 is CASSLVADKGYEQYF. CDR3 sequence (DNA): TGTGCCAGCAGCTTAGTAGCGGACAAGGGCTACGAGCAGTACTTC. This chain uses TRBV7-2 with TRBJ2-7; TRBD2 might be the D (6 bases). With 1 base removed from V and 3 bases from J, the gap between germline ends came to 13 bases. The CDR3 sequence is 15 residues long. Germline CDR1 SGHTA, CDR2 FQGNSA. The entire variable domain, with the rest obtained from reference TRBV7-2 and TRBJ2-7, is as follows: GAGVSQSPSNKVTEKGKDVELRCDPISGHTALYWYRQSLGQGLEFLIYFQGNSAPDKSGLPSDRFSAERTGGSVSTLTIQRTQQEDSAVYLCASSLVADKGYEQYFGPGTRLTVT.

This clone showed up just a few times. The CDR3 protein is CASSPTSAGGYGETQYF. The CDR3 bases are TGTGCCAGCTCACCGACCTCGGCCGGGGGATATGGAGAGACCCAGTACTTC. The chain links TRBV18 to TRBJ2-5; perhaps TRBD2 as D (6 bases). V lost 3 bases and J lost 4, with 21 bases in between. Looked up from germline, CDR1 is KGHSH and CDR2 is LQKENI. The CDR3 is made up of 17 amino acids.

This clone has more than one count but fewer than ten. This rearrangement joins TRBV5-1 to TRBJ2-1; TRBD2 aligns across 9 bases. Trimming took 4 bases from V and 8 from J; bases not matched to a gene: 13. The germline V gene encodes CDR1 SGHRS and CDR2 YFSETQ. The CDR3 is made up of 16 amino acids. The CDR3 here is CASSGLSAGGSDEQFF. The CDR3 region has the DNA TGCGCCAGCAGCGGTTTATCGGCGGGGGGGTCTGATGAGCAGTTCTTC.

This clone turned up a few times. The CDR3 protein is CASSLHSTGELFF. The CDR3 DNA is TGTGCCAGCAGCTTGCACAGCACCGGGGAGCTGTTTTTT. The rearrangement uses TRBV5-5 and TRBJ2-2; the D is unclear. CDR1 is SGHKS, CDR2 YYEKEE, per germline (reference sequence). V lost 1 base, J lost 4 bases, and 5 bases lay in between. The CDR3 runs 13 residues.

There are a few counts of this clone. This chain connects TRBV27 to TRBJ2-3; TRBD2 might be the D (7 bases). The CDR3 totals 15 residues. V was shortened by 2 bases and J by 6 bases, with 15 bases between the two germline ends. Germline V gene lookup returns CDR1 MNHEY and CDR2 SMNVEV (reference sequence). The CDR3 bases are TGTGCCAGCAGTTTACGAGGGGGGGGCGGTGATACGCAGTATTTT. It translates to CASSLRGGGGDTQYF.

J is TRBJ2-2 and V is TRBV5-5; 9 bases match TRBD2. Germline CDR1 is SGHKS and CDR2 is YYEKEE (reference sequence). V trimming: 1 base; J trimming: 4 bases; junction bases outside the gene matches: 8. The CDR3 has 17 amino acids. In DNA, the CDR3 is TGTGCCAGCAGCTTGAGAGCGGGGGGCCCGAGCACCGGGGAGCTGTTTTTT. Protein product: CASSLRAGGPSTGELFF.

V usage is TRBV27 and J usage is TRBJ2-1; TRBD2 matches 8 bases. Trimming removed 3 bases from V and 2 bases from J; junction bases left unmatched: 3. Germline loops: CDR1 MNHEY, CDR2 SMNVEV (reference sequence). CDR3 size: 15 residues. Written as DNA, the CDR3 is TGTGCCAGCAGTTTGCGGGGGGCCGCCTACAATGAGCAGTTCTTC. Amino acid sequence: CASSLRGAAYNEQFF.

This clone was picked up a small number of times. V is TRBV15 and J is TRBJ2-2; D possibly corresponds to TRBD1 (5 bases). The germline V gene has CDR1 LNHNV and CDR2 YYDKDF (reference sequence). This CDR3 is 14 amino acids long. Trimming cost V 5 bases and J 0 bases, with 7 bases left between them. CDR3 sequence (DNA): TGTGCCACCAGCCTGACAGCGAACACCGGGGAGCTGTTTTTT. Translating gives CATSLTANTGELFF.

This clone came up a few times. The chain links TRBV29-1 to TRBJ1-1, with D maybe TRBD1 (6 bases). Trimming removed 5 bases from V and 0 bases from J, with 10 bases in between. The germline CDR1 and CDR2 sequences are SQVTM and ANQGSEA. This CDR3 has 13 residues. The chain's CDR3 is CSVSWGLNTEAFF. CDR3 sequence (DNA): TGCAGCGTTTCGTGGGGGCTGAACACTGAAGCTTTCTTT.

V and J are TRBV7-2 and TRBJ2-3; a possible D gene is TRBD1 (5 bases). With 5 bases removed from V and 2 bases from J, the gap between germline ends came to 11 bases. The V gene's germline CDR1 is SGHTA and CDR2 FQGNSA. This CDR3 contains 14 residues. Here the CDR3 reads CASSLQDTTDTQYF. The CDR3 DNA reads TGTGCCAGCAGCCTACAGGATACCACAGATACGCAGTATTTT.

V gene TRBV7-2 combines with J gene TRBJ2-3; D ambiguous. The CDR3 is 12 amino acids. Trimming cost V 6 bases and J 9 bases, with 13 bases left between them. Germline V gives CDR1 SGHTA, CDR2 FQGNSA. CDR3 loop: CASRSDTYTQYF. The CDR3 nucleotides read TGTGCCAGCAGGTCCGACACCTACACGCAGTATTTT. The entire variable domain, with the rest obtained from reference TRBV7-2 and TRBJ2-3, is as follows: GAGVSQSPSNKVTEKGKDVELRCDPISGHTALYWYRQSLGQGLEFLIYFQGNSAPDKSGLPSDRFSAERTGGSVSTLTIQRTQQEDSAVYLCASRSDTYTQYFGPGTRLTVL.

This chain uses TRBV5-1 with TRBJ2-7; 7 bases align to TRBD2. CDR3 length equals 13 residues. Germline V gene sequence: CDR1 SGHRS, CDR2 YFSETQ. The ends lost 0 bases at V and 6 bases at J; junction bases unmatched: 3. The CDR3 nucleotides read TGCGCCAGCAGCTTGGAACTAGCGTCCGAGCAGTACTTC. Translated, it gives CASSLELASEQYF.

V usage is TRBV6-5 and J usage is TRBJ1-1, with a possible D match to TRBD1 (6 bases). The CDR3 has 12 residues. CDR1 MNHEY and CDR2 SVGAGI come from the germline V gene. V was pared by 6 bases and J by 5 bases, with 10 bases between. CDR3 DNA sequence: TGTGCCAGCAGGTCTACAGGGACTGAAGCTTTCTTT. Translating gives CASRSTGTEAFF.

This CDR3 is CASSSRTGGNYGYTF. CDR3 in DNA: TGTGCCAGCAGCTCCCGGACAGGGGGAAACTATGGCTACACCTTC. The V and J genes are TRBV5-5 and TRBJ1-2; 10 bases align to TRBD1. Unmatched junction bases numbered 4, after V lost 3 bases and J lost 2 bases. CDR3 length: 15 residues. Germline V gene lookup returns CDR1 SGHKS and CDR2 YYEKEE (reference sequence).

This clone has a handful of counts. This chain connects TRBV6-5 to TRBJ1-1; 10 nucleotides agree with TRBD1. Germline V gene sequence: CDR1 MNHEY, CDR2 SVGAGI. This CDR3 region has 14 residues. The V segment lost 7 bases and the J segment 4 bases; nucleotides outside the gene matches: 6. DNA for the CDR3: TGTGCCAGCACCAAAGGACAGGGGGGCACTGAAGCTTTCTTT. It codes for CASTKGQGGTEAFF.

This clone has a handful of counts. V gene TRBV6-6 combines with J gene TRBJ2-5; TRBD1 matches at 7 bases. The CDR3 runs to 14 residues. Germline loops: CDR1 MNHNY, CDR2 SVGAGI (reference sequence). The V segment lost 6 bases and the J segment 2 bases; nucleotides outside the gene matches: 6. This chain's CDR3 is CASRDPGGQETQYF. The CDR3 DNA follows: TGTGCCAGCAGAGACCCAGGGGGACAAGAGACCCAGTACTTC.

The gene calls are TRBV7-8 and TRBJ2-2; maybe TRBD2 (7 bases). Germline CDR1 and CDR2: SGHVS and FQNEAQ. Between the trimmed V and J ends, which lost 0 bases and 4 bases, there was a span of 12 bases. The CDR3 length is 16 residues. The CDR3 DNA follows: TGTGCCAGCAGCTTAGCTTACAGGGAGGGCACCGGGGAGCTGTTTTTT. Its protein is CASSLAYREGTGELFF.

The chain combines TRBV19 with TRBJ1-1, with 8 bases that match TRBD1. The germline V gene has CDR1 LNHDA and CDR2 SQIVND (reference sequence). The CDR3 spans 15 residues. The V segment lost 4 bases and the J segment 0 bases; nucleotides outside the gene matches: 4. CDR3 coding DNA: TGTGCCAGTAGTAACGGACAGGGAATGAACACTGAAGCTTTCTTT. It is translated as CASSNGQGMNTEAFF. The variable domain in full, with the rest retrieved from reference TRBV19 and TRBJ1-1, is DGGITQSPKYLFRKEGQNVTLSCEQNLNHDAMYWYRQDPGQGLRLIYYSQIVNDFQKGDIAEGYSVSREKKESFPLTVTSAQKNPTAFYLCASSNGQGMNTEAFFGQGTRLTVV.

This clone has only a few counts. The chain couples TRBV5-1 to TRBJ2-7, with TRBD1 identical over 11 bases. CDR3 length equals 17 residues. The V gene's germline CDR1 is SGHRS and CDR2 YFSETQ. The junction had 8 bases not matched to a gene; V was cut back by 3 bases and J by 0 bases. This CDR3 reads CASSSGTGGSASYEQYF. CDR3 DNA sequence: TGCGCCAGCAGCTCCGGGACAGGGGGGTCTGCCTCCTACGAGCAGTACTTC.

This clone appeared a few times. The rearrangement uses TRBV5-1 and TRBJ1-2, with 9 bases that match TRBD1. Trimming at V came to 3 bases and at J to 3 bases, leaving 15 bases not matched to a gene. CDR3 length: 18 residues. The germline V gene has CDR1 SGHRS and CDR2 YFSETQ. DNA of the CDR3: TGCGCCAGCAGCTCCGGGACAGGGAGTGGGTTTCCCGACTATGGCTACACCTTC. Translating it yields CASSSGTGSGFPDYGYTF.

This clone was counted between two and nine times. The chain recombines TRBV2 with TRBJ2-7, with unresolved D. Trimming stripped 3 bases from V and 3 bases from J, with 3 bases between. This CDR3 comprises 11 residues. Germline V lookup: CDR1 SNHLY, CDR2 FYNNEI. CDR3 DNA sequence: TGTGCCAGCAGTGACCACTACGAGCAGTACTTC. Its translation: CASSDHYEQYF.

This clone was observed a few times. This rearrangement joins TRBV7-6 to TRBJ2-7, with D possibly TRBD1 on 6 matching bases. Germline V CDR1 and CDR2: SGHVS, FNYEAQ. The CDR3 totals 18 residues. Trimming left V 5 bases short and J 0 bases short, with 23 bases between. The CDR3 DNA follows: TGTGCCAGCAGCCCCTCACCCTCTCAGGGGATCGTCTCCTACGAGCAGTACTTC. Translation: CASSPSPSQGIVSYEQYF.